A selection of T cell receptor beta chains follows, all from one sample in a study of early T cells in non-severe SARS-CoV-2 infection. TCRdb ran MiXCR on the 5' RACE reads and lists one entry per CDR3 protein. This sample has roughly 99,000 distinct CDR3 sequences, with over 8.5% found just once. The specimen was whole blood. The origin of the receptors is an adult who was a healthcare worker with PCR-confirmed SARS-CoV-2 infection or an uninfected control (not recorded which). Both conserved end residues are part of each CDR3. The order of the fields is D gene, clone size, J gene, V gene, CDR3 protein, CDR3 DNA. A D gene is named only where the DNA matches it firmly. The size of a clone is reported for some rows only, either as once, few or many, or as a class for expanded clones.

>TRBD2|many|TRBJ2-7|TRBV11-2
CASSLGLAEYEQYF
TGTGCCAGCAGCTTGGGACTAGCGGAATACGAGCAGTACTTC
>NA|NA|TRBJ2-3|TRBV4-1
CASSQFDYDVNTQYF
TGCGCCAGCAGCCAATTTGACTACGACGTGAATACGCAGTATTTT
>NA|many|TRBJ1-1|TRBV3-1
CASSQDVTEMNTEAFF
TGTGCCAGCAGCCAAGATGTTACGGAGATGAACACTGAAGCTTTCTTT
>TRBD1|many|TRBJ1-2|TRBV7-2
CASSLAGQLGGYTF
TGTGCCAGCAGCTTAGCGGGACAGCTCGGAGGCTACACCTTC
>TRBD2|few|TRBJ2-7|TRBV20-1
CSAESGRFLDEQYF
TGCAGTGCCGAGAGCGGGAGATTCTTGGACGAGCAGTACTTC
>TRBD2|NA|TRBJ2-5|TRBV18
CASSRLADIQETQYF
TGTGCCAGCTCAAGACTAGCGGACATACAAGAGACCCAGTACTTC
>NA|NA|TRBJ2-1|TRBV7-9
CASSHTGPNEQFF
TGTGCCAGCAGCCATACAGGGCCCAATGAGCAGTTCTTC
>TRBD1|few|TRBJ2-7|TRBV7-2
CASSQTGKSYEQYF
TGTGCCAGCAGCCAGACAGGGAAATCCTACGAGCAGTACTTC
>NA|NA|TRBJ2-1|TRBV6-2/TRBV6-3
CASSRPGNSYNEQFF
TGTGCCAGCAGCCGGCCGGGAAACTCCTACAATGAGCAGTTCTTC
>NA|many|TRBJ1-4|TRBV21-1
CASSKRGFRPREKLFF
TGTGCCAGCAGCAAGCGGGGATTCAGACCTCGTGAAAAACTGTTTTTT
>NA|NA|TRBJ2-7|TRBV29-1
CSVVSGDYEQYF
TGCAGCGTTGTTTCCGGAGACTACGAGCAGTACTTC
>NA|many|TRBJ2-6|TRBV6-5
CASSYSYQSGANVLTF
TGTGCCAGCAGTTACTCGTACCAGTCTGGGGCCAACGTCCTGACTTTC
>NA|NA|TRBJ2-1|TRBV7-8
CASSEQGGYYNEQFF
TGTGCCAGCAGCGAGCAGGGGGGCTACTACAATGAGCAGTTCTTC
>NA|NA|TRBJ2-4|TRBV12-3/TRBV12-4
CASRPETGAKNIQYF
TGTGCCAGCAGACCAGAAACCGGGGCCAAAAACATTCAGTACTTC
>NA|NA|TRBJ2-1|TRBV14
CASSQDLWQFF
TGTGCCAGCAGCCAAGACCTGTGGCAGTTCTTC
>TRBD1|many|TRBJ2-1|TRBV12-3/TRBV12-4
CASSPDRGVYNEQFF
TGTGCCAGCAGTCCGGACAGGGGTGTCTACAATGAGCAGTTCTTC
>NA|NA|TRBJ2-7|TRBV28
CASGKGGSYEQYF
TGTGCCAGCGGAAAGGGGGGATCCTACGAGCAGTACTTC
>NA|NA|TRBJ2-1|TRBV30
CAWRLDGGLNRLF
TGTGCCTGGAGATTGGACGGGGGGCTAAATCGATTATTC
>NA|many|TRBJ1-1|TRBV20-1
CSAPDGLNTEAFF
TGCAGTGCCCCGGACGGCTTGAACACTGAAGCTTTCTTT
>NA|many|TRBJ2-5|TRBV10-3
CAISAPEASLGFGTQYF
TGTGCCATCAGTGCTCCCGAAGCGAGTCTAGGATTTGGGACCCAGTACTTC
>TRBD2|many|TRBJ2-3|TRBV10-3
CAITRAGVADTQYF
TGTGCCATCACCAGAGCGGGAGTAGCAGATACGCAGTATTTT
>NA|NA|TRBJ1-3|TRBV18
CASSPQGSGNTIYF
TGTGCCAGCTCACCACAGGGCTCCGGAAACACCATATATTTT
>TRBD1|many|TRBJ2-2|TRBV28
CASSFRDRASLNGGTGELFF
TGTGCCAGCAGTTTTCGGGACAGGGCATCCCTTAACGGGGGCACCGGGGAGCTGTTTTTT
>NA|NA|TRBJ1-2|TRBV6-5
CASSPDGYGYTF
TGTGCCAGCAGCCCGGACGGCTATGGCTACACCTTC
>NA|NA|TRBJ2-7|TRBV5-1
CASSLYRVGYEQYF
TGCGCCAGCAGCTTATATAGGGTCGGGTACGAGCAGTACTTC
>NA|few|TRBJ2-1|TRBV4-3
CASSQSGAVVQFF
TGCGCCAGCAGCCAATCAGGGGCAGTCGTGCAGTTCTTC
>TRBD1|few|TRBJ2-7|TRBV20-1
CSALKGTASYEQYF
TGCAGTGCTCTGAAAGGGACAGCCTCCTACGAGCAGTACTTC
>NA|NA|TRBJ2-4|TRBV28
CASSRGPGGKNIQYF
TGTGCCAGCAGCCGGGGACCTGGGGGCAAAAACATTCAGTACTTC
>TRBD2|NA|TRBJ2-1|TRBV13
CASSQSGRPYNEQFF
TGTGCCAGCAGCCAAAGCGGGAGGCCCTACAATGAGCAGTTCTTC
>NA|many|TRBJ1-3|TRBV12-3/TRBV12-4
CASSGARPFSGNTIYF
TGTGCCAGCAGTGGAGCTAGGCCCTTCTCTGGAAACACCATATATTTT
>NA|many|TRBJ1-1|TRBV12-3/TRBV12-4
CASSLAYTEAFF
TGTGCCAGCAGTTTGGCCTACACTGAAGCTTTCTTT
>NA|NA|TRBJ2-2|TRBV4-1
CASSQDSGPRELFF
TGCGCCAGCAGCCAAGACTCAGGCCCCCGGGAGCTGTTTTTT
>TRBD2|NA|TRBJ2-1|TRBV28
CASTEGTISHNEQFF
TGTGCCAGCACCGAAGGGACTATTTCCCACAATGAGCAGTTCTTC
>NA|NA|TRBJ1-1|TRBV20-1
CSAFRDTTDREAFF
TGCAGTGCTTTCCGGGATACGACGGACCGCGAAGCTTTCTTT
>TRBD2|many|TRBJ2-3|TRBV6-2/TRBV6-3
CASSYPPSSGGTDTQYF
TGTGCCAGCAGTTACCCTCCGTCGAGCGGGGGTACAGATACGCAGTATTTT
>NA|NA|TRBJ2-1|TRBV7-2
CASSGGDRIYNEQFF
TGTGCCAGCAGCGGAGGGGACCGTATATACAATGAGCAGTTCTTC
>TRBD2|few|TRBJ2-1|TRBV11-2
CASSLSILSGSSFYNEQFF
TGTGCCAGCAGCTTAAGTATACTTAGCGGGAGTTCGTTTTACAATGAGCAGTTCTTC
>TRBD2|many|TRBJ2-3|TRBV20-1
CSARGGLAGSDTQYF
TGCAGTGCTAGAGGCGGACTAGCGGGGTCAGATACGCAGTATTTT
>NA|many|TRBJ2-2|TRBV4-3
CASSQRPGELFF
TGCGCCAGCAGCCAAAGGCCCGGGGAGCTGTTTTTT
>NA|few|TRBJ2-3|TRBV20-1
CSASGLGSPDTQYF
TGCAGTGCTAGCGGACTCGGGAGCCCAGATACGCAGTATTTT
>NA|many|TRBJ1-5|TRBV6-1
CASSESWRAGRELGNQPQHF
TGTGCCAGCAGTGAAAGCTGGAGGGCAGGGAGAGAGTTAGGCAATCAGCCCCAGCATTTT
>NA|many|TRBJ2-2|TRBV12-3/TRBV12-4
CASSLKGSANTGELFF
TGTGCCAGCAGTTTAAAGGGCAGCGCGAACACCGGGGAGCTGTTTTTT
>TRBD1|NA|TRBJ1-1|TRBV2
CASSGQGRDEAFF
TGTGCCAGCTCTGGACAGGGAAGAGATGAAGCTTTCTTT
>TRBD1|NA|TRBJ2-2|TRBV28
CATLRQGDTGELFF
TGTGCCACCTTAAGACAGGGCGACACCGGGGAGCTGTTTTTT
>TRBD2|many|TRBJ2-1|TRBV7-9
CASALAGGGNEQFF
TGTGCCAGCGCGCTAGCGGGAGGAGGGAATGAGCAGTTCTTC
>NA|NA|TRBJ2-3|TRBV6-1
CASSESPTGADTQYF
TGTGCCAGCAGTGAAAGCCCAACCGGGGCAGATACGCAGTATTTT
>TRBD2|many|TRBJ2-5|TRBV7-6
CASSILGGGQETQYF
TGTGCCAGCAGTATCCTCGGCGGGGGGCAAGAGACCCAGTACTTC
>NA|many|TRBJ2-1|TRBV3-1
CASSQDRQHNEQFF
TGTGCCAGCAGCCAAGATCGACAGCACAATGAGCAGTTCTTC
>NA|few|TRBJ1-2|TRBV7-2
CASSPSYISYGYTF
TGTGCCAGCAGCCCCTCCTATATAAGCTATGGCTACACCTTC
>NA|NA|TRBJ2-6|TRBV20-1
CSARGGSWGSGANVLTF
TGCAGTGCTAGAGGCGGGTCGTGGGGCTCTGGGGCCAACGTCCTGACTTTC
>NA|few|TRBJ1-4|TRBV10-3
CAIRDSLNEKLFF
TGTGCCATCAGGGACAGCCTTAATGAAAAACTGTTTTTT
>NA|many|TRBJ1-1|TRBV3-1
CASSQGREAFF
TGTGCCAGCAGCCAAGGGCGTGAAGCTTTCTTT
>NA|many|TRBJ1-6|TRBV6-2/TRBV6-3
CASSFGGSPLHF
TGTGCCAGCAGCTTCGGGGGTTCACCCCTCCACTTT
>NA|NA|TRBJ1-1|TRBV27
CASSFLGGVTEAFF
TGTGCCAGCAGTTTCCTGGGCGGCGTAACTGAAGCTTTCTTT